The 23 T cell receptor beta chains given below trace back to one sample, sequenced in a study of blood T cell repertoires in COVID-19. TCRdb's table, derived via immunoSEQ multiplex PCR, lists solely in-frame clones and lacks some. The data hold some 280,000 clones, with approximately 91% observed a single time. Sequencing used peripheral blood. The receptors stem from a woman in her fifties or sixties with acute or convalescent COVID-19.

This chain's CDR3 is CASSLAGAYYGNTIYF. The CDR3 DNA follows: TGCGCCAGCAGCTTGGCCGGAGCATACTATGGAAACACCATATATTTT. The gene calls are TRBV5-1 and TRBJ1-3; D remains unclear. V gave up 0 bases and J gave up 3 bases, with 13 bases separating them. Germline V gene data show CDR1 as SGHRS and CDR2 as YFSETQ. The CDR3 runs 16 residues. The variable domain in full, with the rest retrieved from reference TRBV5-1 and TRBJ1-3, is KAGVTQTPRYLIKTRGQQVTLSCSPISGHRSVSWYQQTPGQGLQFLFEYFSETQRNKGNFPGRFSGRQFSNSRSEMNVSTLELGDSALYLCASSLAGAYYGNTIYFGEGSWLTVV.

CDR3: CAISATGQGASGGYTF. The DNA of the CDR3 is TGTGCCATCAGTGCAACGGGACAGGGGGCATCTGGAGGCTACACCTTC. The chain recombines TRBV10-3 with TRBJ1-2; 12 bases agree with TRBD1. CDR3 size: 16 residues. CDR1 is ENHRY, CDR2 SYGVKD, per germline. V dropped 4 bases and J dropped 8; count of bases not matched to a gene: 11.

The genes are TRBV2 and TRBJ1-5; no definite D call. Trimming left V 7 bases short and J 3 bases short, with 10 bases between. CDR1 SNHLY and CDR2 FYNNEI come from the germline V gene. The CDR3 loop spans 13 amino acids. The CDR3 reads CASTGGNNQPQHF. CDR3 nucleotides: TGTGCCAGCACGGGAGGGAACAATCAGCCCCAGCATTTT. Drawing the rest from reference TRBV2 and TRBJ1-5, the complete variable domain is EPEVTQTPSHQVTQMGQEVILRCVPISNHLYFYWYRQILGQKVEFLVSFYNNEISEKSEIFDDQFSVERPDGSNFTLKIRSTKLEDSAMYFCASTGGNNQPQHFGDGTRLSIL.

The chain has TRBV19 and TRBJ2-1; a possible D gene is TRBD2 (6 bases). The CDR3 contains 16 residues. Germline CDR1 reads LNHDA; CDR2 reads SQIVND (reference sequence). V shed 6 bases and J shed 0 bases, with 15 bases lying between them. CDR3 loop: CASRQKLASSYNEQFF. The CDR3 coding sequence is TGTGCCAGTAGACAGAAACTAGCCAGCTCCTACAATGAGCAGTTCTTC.

This clone came up once. This chain connects TRBV28 to TRBJ1-4, with D perhaps TRBD1 (5 bases). The V gene lost 6 bases and the J gene lost 7 bases, with 15 bases spanning the gap. Germline V CDR1 and CDR2: MDHEN, SYDVKM. This CDR3 is built from 14 residues. CDR3 DNA sequence: TGTGCCAGCAGCCAGGGAGGGCGCAGTGAAAAACTGTTTTTT. Amino acid sequence: CASSQGGRSEKLFF. Together with reference TRBV28 and TRBJ1-4, the CDR3 gives the full variable domain: DVKVTQSSRYLVKRTGEKVFLECVQDMDHENMFWYRQDPGLGLRLIYFSYDVKMKEKGDIPEGYSVSREKKERFSLILESASTNQTSMYLCASSQGGRSEKLFFGSGTQLSVL.

The sample holds one count of this clone. This chain joins TRBV27 and TRBJ1-2; D gene unclear. This CDR3 is 15 amino acids long. CDR1 and CDR2 from the germline V gene are MNHEY and SMNVEV (reference sequence). The V end was cut by 5 bases, the J end by 5 bases, with 18 bases between. The DNA of the CDR3 is TGTGCCAGCAGTCCTCGCAGCGGGCTGGGGTATGGCTACACCTTC. As protein: CASSPRSGLGYGYTF.

The chain carries TRBV9 and TRBJ2-1; 10 bases agree with TRBD2. The CDR3 is 18 residues long. V shed 0 bases and J 4 bases; nucleotides not matched to a gene: 10. Germline loops: CDR1 SGDLS, CDR2 YYNGEE. In DNA form, the CDR3 reads TGTGCCAGCAGCGTAGCTTTTTCTAGCGGGGGATTTTACAATGAGCAGTTCTTC. Translated, it gives CASSVAFSSGGFYNEQFF.

The V and J genes are TRBV19 and TRBJ1-1; 9 bases are a match to TRBD1. The CDR3 extends over 14 amino acids. The J segment lost 1 base and the V segment lost 5 bases, leaving 2 bases of the junction unmatched. The V gene's germline CDR1 is LNHDA and CDR2 SQIVND (reference sequence). The chain's CDR3 is CASSVTGGNTEAFF. CDR3 nucleotide sequence: TGTGCCAGTAGTGTGACAGGGGGGAACACTGAAGCTTTCTTT.

This clone has a handful of counts. This chain connects TRBV18 to TRBJ2-2; 7 positions match TRBD1. The CDR3 is 13 amino acids. Germline values: CDR1 KGHSH, CDR2 LQKENI. V lost 2 bases to trimming and J lost 7 bases; unmatched junction nucleotides: 1. The CDR3 spells CASSPRDSGELFF. The CDR3, as DNA: TGTGCCAGCTCACCAAGGGACAGCGGGGAGCTGTTTTTT.

This clone was observed a single time. The V gene is TRBV19, the J gene TRBJ1-5, with D maybe TRBD1 (6 bases). This CDR3 is built from 14 residues. Germline V gives CDR1 LNHDA, CDR2 SQIVND (reference sequence). Trimming took off 7 bases at V and 3 bases at J, with 13 bases between the two ends. The CDR3 sequence: CASTPDRNNQPQHF. The CDR3 coding sequence is TGTGCCAGTACCCCCGACAGGAACAATCAGCCCCAGCATTTT.

This clone was counted a single time. CDR3 bases: TGTGCCAGCTCACGTATATCGGGACAGGGGGCGCCCTACGAGCAGTACTTC. Its translation: CASSRISGQGAPYEQYF. The gene calls are TRBV18 and TRBJ2-7; 12 bases are a match to TRBD1. Germline CDR1 KGHSH, CDR2 LQKENI. Trimming took 4 bases from V and 2 from J; bases not matched to a gene: 9. This CDR3 comprises 17 residues.

The V call is TRBV15, the J call TRBJ2-1; D may be TRBD2 (6 bases). CDR3 length: 18 amino acids. CDR1 is LNHNV, CDR2 YYDKDF, per germline (reference sequence). V was shortened by 5 bases and J by 6 bases, with 26 bases between the two germline ends. The CDR3 sequence: CATSVHARPGENGNEQFF. DNA of the CDR3: TGTGCCACCAGCGTCCACGCCCGCCCGGGAGAAAACGGCAATGAGCAGTTCTTC.

The chain combines TRBV4-3 with TRBJ1-5, with 7 bases that match TRBD1. Trimming at V came to 6 bases and at J to 6 bases, leaving 14 bases not matched to a gene. The CDR3 has 16 residues. The germline V gene has CDR1 LGHNA and CDR2 YSLEER. CDR3 nucleotide sequence: TGCGCCAGCAGTCTCTACGTGACAGGGACGGGTCAGCCCCAGCATTTT. This sequence encodes CASSLYVTGTGQPQHF.

This rearrangement joins TRBV27 to TRBJ1-2; maybe TRBD1 (5 bases). This CDR3 region has 14 residues. Germline V lookup: CDR1 MNHEY, CDR2 SMNVEV (reference sequence). V was clipped by 4 bases and J by 0 bases, with 9 bases between them. CDR3: CASSWGRANYGYTF. In DNA form, the CDR3 reads TGTGCCAGCAGTTGGGGGAGGGCTAACTATGGCTACACCTTC.

This chain connects TRBV5-1 to TRBJ2-1, with 8 bases aligning to TRBD1. J was trimmed by 7 bases and V by 1 base; bases with no gene match: 4. CDR1 and CDR2 from the germline V gene are SGHRS and YFSETQ. This CDR3 contains 14 residues. CDR3 nucleotides: TGCGCCAGCAGCTTGCAGGGGGCAAATAATGAGCAGTTCTTC. It specifies CASSLQGANNEQFF.

CDR3 DNA sequence: TGTGCCAGCAGCCAAAATCCTACGGGCAATCAGCCCCAGCATTTT. It encodes CASSQNPTGNQPQHF. The chain carries TRBV5-4 and TRBJ1-5, with D hard to call. This CDR3 is 15 amino acids long. Looked up from germline, CDR1 is SGHNT and CDR2 is YYREEE (reference sequence). V was clipped by 4 bases and J by 2 bases, with 13 bases between them. The whole variable domain, filled in from reference TRBV5-4 and TRBJ1-5, reads ETGVTQSPTHLIKTRGQQVTLRCSSQSGHNTVSWYQQALGQGPQFIFQYYREEENGRGNFPPRFSGLQFPNYSSELNVNALELDDSALYLCASSQNPTGNQPQHFGDGTRLSIL.

The gene calls are TRBV5-1 and TRBJ1-6; D uncertain. The V end was cut by 8 bases, the J end by 0 bases, with 18 bases between. The CDR3 sequence is 17 residues long. Germline loops: CDR1 SGHRS, CDR2 YFSETQ. CDR3 bases: TGCGCCAGTTCAATTACAGAAAAGAGCTCCTATAATTCACCCCTCCACTTT. Its translation: CASSITEKSSYNSPLHF. Drawing the rest from reference TRBV5-1 and TRBJ1-6, the complete variable domain is KAGVTQTPRYLIKTRGQQVTLSCSPISGHRSVSWYQQTPGQGLQFLFEYFSETQRNKGNFPGRFSGRQFSNSRSEMNVSTLELGDSALYLCASSITEKSSYNSPLHFGNGTRLTVT.

The rearrangement joins TRBV28 to TRBJ1-5, with 9 bases aligning to TRBD1. Losses at the gene ends were 6 bases for V and 6 bases for J; bases not matched to a gene: 15. The germline CDR1 and CDR2 sequences are MDHEN and SYDVKM. The CDR3 length is 17 residues. The CDR3 is CASRSPSGQGNAQPQHF. The CDR3 DNA reads TGTGCCAGCAGGAGCCCCTCGGGACAGGGTAACGCTCAGCCCCAGCATTTT. Full variable domain (outside the CDR3, taken from reference TRBV28 and TRBJ1-5): DVKVTQSSRYLVKRTGEKVFLECVQDMDHENMFWYRQDPGLGLRLIYFSYDVKMKEKGDIPEGYSVSREKKERFSLILESASTNQTSMYLCASRSPSGQGNAQPQHFGDGTRLSIL.

The gene calls are TRBV27 and TRBJ1-4, with a weak D call TRBD1 (5 bases). V was cut by 5 bases and J by 12 bases, with 16 bases left in between. The CDR3 runs to 13 residues. The germline V gene has CDR1 MNHEY and CDR2 SMNVEV (reference sequence). The CDR3 bases are TGTGCCAGCAGTCCCCTAATTACAGGACAACTGTTTTTT. Protein: CASSPLITGQLFF.

V and J are TRBV24-1 and TRBJ2-1; 11 bases map to TRBD2. CDR1 is KGHDR, CDR2 SFDVKD, per germline. V lost 5 bases, J lost 8 bases, and 10 bases stayed unmatched. This CDR3 has 16 residues. The CDR3 nucleotides are TGTGCCACCAGTGCCCCTGTAGCGGGGGGGCTATATGAGCAGTTCTTC. Amino acids: CATSAPVAGGLYEQFF.

The table lists this clone with a count of one. The rearrangement uses TRBV30 and TRBJ1-2; D unresolved. V was shortened by 1 base and J by 4 bases, with 13 bases between the two germline ends. There are 14 residues in the CDR3. Germline CDR1 GTSNPN, CDR2 SVGIG (reference sequence). CDR3 DNA: TGTGCCTGGAGTGGCCATTCACCGAGCTATGGCTACACCTTC. The encoded protein is CAWSGHSPSYGYTF.

The J gene is TRBJ1-4, the V gene TRBV7-2; D possibly corresponds to TRBD1 (6 bases). The CDR3 consists of 15 residues. CDR1 and CDR2 (germline): SGHTA, FQGNSA. Deletions cut 1 base from V and 3 bases from J, with 9 bases between. The CDR3 protein is CASSLVGQPNEKLFF. CDR3 DNA: TGTGCCAGCAGCTTAGTCGGACAGCCTAATGAAAAACTGTTTTTT.

The gene calls are TRBV4-2 and TRBJ1-2; D is perhaps TRBD1 (6 bases). Deletions cut 0 bases from V and 4 bases from J, with 15 bases between. Germline CDR1 reads LGHNA; CDR2 reads YNFKEQ. The CDR3 contains 16 residues. The chain's CDR3 is CASSQDWGRGPYGYTF. DNA for the CDR3: TGTGCCAGCAGCCAAGATTGGGGCAGGGGACCCTATGGCTACACCTTC.